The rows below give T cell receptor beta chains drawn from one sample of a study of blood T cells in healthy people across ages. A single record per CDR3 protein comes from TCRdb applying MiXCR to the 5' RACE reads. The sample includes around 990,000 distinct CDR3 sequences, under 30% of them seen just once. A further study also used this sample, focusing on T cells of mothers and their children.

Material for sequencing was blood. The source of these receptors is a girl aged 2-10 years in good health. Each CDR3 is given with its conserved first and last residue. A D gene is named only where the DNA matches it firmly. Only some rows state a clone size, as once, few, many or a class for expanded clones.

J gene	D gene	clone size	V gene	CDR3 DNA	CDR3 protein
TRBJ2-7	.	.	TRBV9	TGTGCCAGCAGCGTAGAGGGCAGCCCGCCCTACGAGCAGTACTTC	CASSVEGSPPYEQYF
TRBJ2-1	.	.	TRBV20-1	TGCAGTGCTAGAGATGTGGATGAGCAGTTCTTC	CSARDVDEQFF
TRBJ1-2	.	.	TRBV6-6	TGTGCCAGCAACCAACAGGGAGGCTACACCTTC	CASNQQGGYTF
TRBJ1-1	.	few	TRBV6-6	TGTGCCAGCAGTTACGTCGCAGGGATTGAAGCTTTCTTT	CASSYVAGIEAFF
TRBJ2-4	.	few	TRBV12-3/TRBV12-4	TGTGCCAGCAGGCAAAACGGGGCAGCCAAAAACATTCAGTACTTC	CASRQNGAAKNIQYF
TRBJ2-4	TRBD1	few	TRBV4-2	TGTGCCAGCAGCCAATTGAAAGGGACAGGAGCCAAAAACATTCAGTACTTC	CASSQLKGTGAKNIQYF
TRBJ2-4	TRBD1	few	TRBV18	TGTGCCAGCTCACCGATGCAGGGACAGACCAACATTCAGTACTTC	CASSPMQGQTNIQYF
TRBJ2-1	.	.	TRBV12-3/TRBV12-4	TGTGCCAGCAGACCCCCCGTGGGGGTCAATGAGCAGTTCTTC	CASRPPVGVNEQFF
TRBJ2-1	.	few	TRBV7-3	TGTGCCAGCAGCCCCACCGGGACAGAGCAGTTCTTC	CASSPTGTEQFF
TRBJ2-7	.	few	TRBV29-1	TGCAGCGCACAGGGAGGTCCCTACGAGCAGTACTTC	CSAQGGPYEQYF
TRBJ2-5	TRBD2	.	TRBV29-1	TGCAGCGTTGAGGGAGGACTAGCGGGGGGAGAGACCCAGTACTTC	CSVEGGLAGGETQYF
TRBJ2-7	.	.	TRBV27	TGTGCCAGCAGTTTATACACAGATTCCTACGAGCAGTACTTC	CASSLYTDSYEQYF
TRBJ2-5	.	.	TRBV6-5	TGTGCCAGCAGTTGCTCGTCGCGAGAGACCCAGTACTTC	CASSCSSRETQYF
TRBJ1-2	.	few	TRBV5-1	TGCGCCAGCAGCTTGGATAGGGTGCGAGACTATGGCTACACCTTC	CASSLDRVRDYGYTF
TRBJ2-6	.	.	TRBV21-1	TGTGCCAGCAGCAAGCAAAGGCGGGGCTCCGGGGCCAACGTCCTGACTTTC	CASSKQRRGSGANVLTF
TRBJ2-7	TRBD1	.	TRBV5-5	TGTGCCAGCCAGACAGGGAACTTCCAGTCTAACGAGCAGTACTTC	CASQTGNFQSNEQYF
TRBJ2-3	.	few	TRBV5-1	TGCGCCAGCAGAGGATCGGGGCTCACAGATACGCAGTATTTT	CASRGSGLTDTQYF
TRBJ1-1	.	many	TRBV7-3	TGTGCCAGCAGTCCAGGGGACTCGAACACTGAAGCTTTCTTT	CASSPGDSNTEAFF
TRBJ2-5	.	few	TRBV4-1	TGCGCCAGCAGCCAAGAAGAGAAGGAAGAGACCCAGTACTTC	CASSQEEKEETQYF
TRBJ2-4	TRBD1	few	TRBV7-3	TGTGCCAGCGCGGCAGGGGGCCAAAACATTCAGTACTTC	CASAAGGQNIQYF
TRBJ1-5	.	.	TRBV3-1	TGTGCCAGCAGCCAAGATAATGAGTGGGGGAATCAGCCCCAGCATTTT	CASSQDNEWGNQPQHF
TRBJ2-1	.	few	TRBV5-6	TGTGCCAGCAGCCGCGGGGTCACCTACAATGAGCAGTTCTTC	CASSRGVTYNEQFF
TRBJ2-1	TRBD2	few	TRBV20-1	TGCAGTGCCGCCCTAGCGGGAGGGTCAAATGAGCAGTTCTTC	CSAALAGGSNEQFF
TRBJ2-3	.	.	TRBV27	TGTGCCAGCAGTTTTAGGGCGGCCACAGATACGCAGTATTTT	CASSFRAATDTQYF
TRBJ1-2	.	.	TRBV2	TGTGCCAGCTTACTGGCCTCTAACTATGGCTACACCTTC	CASLLASNYGYTF
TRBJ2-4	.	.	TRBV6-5	TGTGCCAGCAGTTACTACGCTCAGCCCACCTTAGCCAAAAACATTCAGTACTTC	CASSYYAQPTLAKNIQYF
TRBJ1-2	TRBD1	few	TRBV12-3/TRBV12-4	TGTGCCAGCAGTTCTCAACGCTCGGGACAGGGGGCGCGTGGCTACACCTTC	CASSSQRSGQGARGYTF
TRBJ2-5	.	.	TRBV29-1	TGCAGCGTCGCACAGGGTCTCGGGGAGACCCAGTACTTC	CSVAQGLGETQYF
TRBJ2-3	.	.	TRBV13	TGTGCCAGCCGAGGAGCGGCAGATACGCAGTATTTT	CASRGAADTQYF
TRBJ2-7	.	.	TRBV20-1	TGCAGTGCTAGAGATCAGGGGCGCTACGAGCAGTACTTC	CSARDQGRYEQYF
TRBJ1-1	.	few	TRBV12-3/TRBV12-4	TGTGCCAGCAGTTTACCAGGGGCCACTGAAGCTTTCTTT	CASSLPGATEAFF
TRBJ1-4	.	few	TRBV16	TGTGCCAGCAGCCAAAGGGACGCCCGGGACAATAAACTGTTTTTT	CASSQRDARDNKLFF
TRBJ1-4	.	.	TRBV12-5	TGTGCTAGTCACGATTGGGACGGAGATGAAAAACTGTTTTTT	CASHDWDGDEKLFF
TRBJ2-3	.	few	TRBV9	TGTGCCAGCAGCGTAGCTCAAGATACGCAGTATTTT	CASSVAQDTQYF
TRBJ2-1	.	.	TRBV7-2	TGTGCCAGCAGCCACGGGGGGCCCGGATACAATGAGCAGTTCTTC	CASSHGGPGYNEQFF
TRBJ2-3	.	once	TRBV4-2	TGTGCCAGCAGCCAAGTGACAGGTATAACAGATACGCAGTATTTT	CASSQVTGITDTQYF
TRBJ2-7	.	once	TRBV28	TGTGCCAGCATCCAGACAGGCGCCTCCTACGAGCAGTACTTC	CASIQTGASYEQYF
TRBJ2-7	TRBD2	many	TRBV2	TGTGCCAGCAGGGCGGGAGAGACCTACGAGCAGTACTTC	CASRAGETYEQYF
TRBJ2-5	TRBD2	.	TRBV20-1	TGCAGTGCTAGAGAGGTAGCGGGGGCCAGGATTAGGCAGACCCAGTACTTC	CSAREVAGARIRQTQYF
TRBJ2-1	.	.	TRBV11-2	TGTGCCAGCAGCTTAGCTGGTCGGAGGAATGAGCAGTTCTTC	CASSLAGRRNEQFF
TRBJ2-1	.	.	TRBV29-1	TGCAGCGCTGACCCCGTCCAGAATGAGCAGTTCTTC	CSADPVQNEQFF
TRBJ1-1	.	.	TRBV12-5	TGTGCTAGTGCCATTAAAACTGAAGCTTTCTTT	CASAIKTEAFF
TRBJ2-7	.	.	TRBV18	TGTGCCAGCTCACCAAGGGGCTATGCCTACGAGCAGTACTTC	CASSPRGYAYEQYF
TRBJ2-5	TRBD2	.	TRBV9	TGTGCCAGCAGCGCAGATGGAGCGGGGGGACAAGAGACCCAGTACTTC	CASSADGAGGQETQYF
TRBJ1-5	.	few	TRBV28	TGTGCCAGCAGTTTACCCAGGTCCGTGGTTCAGCCCCAGCATTTT	CASSLPRSVVQPQHF
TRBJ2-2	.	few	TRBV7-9	TGTGCCAGCAGCTGGGCTAGCGTAGGCGGGGAGCTGTTTTTT	CASSWASVGGELFF
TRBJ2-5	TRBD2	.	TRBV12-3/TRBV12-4	TGTGCCAGCAGTTGGACTAGCGGGGGCGATCAAGAGACCCAGTACTTC	CASSWTSGGDQETQYF
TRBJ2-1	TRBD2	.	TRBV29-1	TGCAGCGTTGAGGGGACTAGCGGGGGGGACTCCTACAATGAGCAGTTCTTC	CSVEGTSGGDSYNEQFF
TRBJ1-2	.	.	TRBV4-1	TGCGCCAGCAGCCAAGAACGGGGGCGCTTACATCAGGGCTACACCTTC	CASSQERGRLHQGYTF
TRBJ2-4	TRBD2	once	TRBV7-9	TGTGCCAGCAGCTATCCCCCGGGGGGGAAAAACATTCAGTACTTC	CASSYPPGGKNIQYF
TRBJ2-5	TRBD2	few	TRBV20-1	TGCAGTGCTAGAGATATGCGGGGGGCCCTGGAGACCCAGTACTTC	CSARDMRGALETQYF
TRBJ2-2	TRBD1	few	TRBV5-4	TGTGCCAGCAGCTGGCAGGGGGCGAACACCGGGGAGCTGTTTTTT	CASSWQGANTGELFF
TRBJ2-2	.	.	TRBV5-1	TGCGCCAGCAGCTTGGAAGCCTTTACCGGGGAGCTGTTTTTT	CASSLEAFTGELFF
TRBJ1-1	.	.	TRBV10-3	TGTGCCATCAGTGAGTCGGCTGAATACACTGAAGCTTTCTTT	CAISESAEYTEAFF
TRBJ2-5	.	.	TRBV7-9	TGTGCCAGCAAAGGTAGCGGAGAGACCCAGTACTTC	CASKGSGETQYF